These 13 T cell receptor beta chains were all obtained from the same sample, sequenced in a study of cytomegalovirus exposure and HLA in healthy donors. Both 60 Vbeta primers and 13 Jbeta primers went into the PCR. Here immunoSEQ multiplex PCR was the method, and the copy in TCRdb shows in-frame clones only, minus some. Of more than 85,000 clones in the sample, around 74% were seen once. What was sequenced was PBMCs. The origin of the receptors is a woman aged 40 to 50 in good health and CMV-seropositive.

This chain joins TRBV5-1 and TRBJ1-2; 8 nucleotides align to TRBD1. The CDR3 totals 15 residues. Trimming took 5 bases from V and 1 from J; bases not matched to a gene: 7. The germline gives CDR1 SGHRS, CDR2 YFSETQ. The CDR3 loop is CASRARTGNNYGYTF. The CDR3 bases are TGCGCCAGCAGGGCACGGACAGGGAATAACTATGGCTACACCTTC.

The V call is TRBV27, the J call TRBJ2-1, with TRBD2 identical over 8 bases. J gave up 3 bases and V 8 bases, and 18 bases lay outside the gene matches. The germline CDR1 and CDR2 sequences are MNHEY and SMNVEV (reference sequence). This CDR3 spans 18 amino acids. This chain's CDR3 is CASFGSPTRGGLYNEQFF. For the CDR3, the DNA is TGTGCCAGCTTCGGCTCCCCCACACGGGGGGGCCTCTACAATGAGCAGTTCTTC.

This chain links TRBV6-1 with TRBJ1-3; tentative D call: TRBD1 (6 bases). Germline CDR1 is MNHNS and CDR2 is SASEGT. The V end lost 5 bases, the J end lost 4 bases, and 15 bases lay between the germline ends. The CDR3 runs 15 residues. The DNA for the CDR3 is TGTGCCAGCAGTTCTTTTACAGGGTTCGGAAACACCATATATTTT. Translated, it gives CASSSFTGFGNTIYF.

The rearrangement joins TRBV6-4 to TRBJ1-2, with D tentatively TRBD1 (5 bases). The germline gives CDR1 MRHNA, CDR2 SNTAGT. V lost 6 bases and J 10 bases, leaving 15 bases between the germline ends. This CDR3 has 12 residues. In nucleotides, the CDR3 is TGTGCCAGCAGAGACCAGGGATTCGACTACACCTTC. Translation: CASRDQGFDYTF.

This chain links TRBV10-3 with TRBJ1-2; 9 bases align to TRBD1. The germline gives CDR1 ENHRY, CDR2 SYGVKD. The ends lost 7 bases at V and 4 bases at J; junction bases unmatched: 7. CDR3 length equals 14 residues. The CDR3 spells CAINGDRELYGYTF. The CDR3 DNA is TGTGCCATCAACGGGGACAGGGAACTCTATGGCTACACCTTC.

Written as DNA, the CDR3 is TGTGCCAGCAGTGCGTTTTCCTACGAGCAGTACTTC. Protein product: CASSAFSYEQYF. V gene TRBV2 combines with J gene TRBJ2-5; D call uncertain. Matching the DNA end better, TRBJ2-7 makes the J call doubtful. Germline-derived CDR1 and CDR2 are SNHLY and FYNNEI. This CDR3 is built from 12 residues.

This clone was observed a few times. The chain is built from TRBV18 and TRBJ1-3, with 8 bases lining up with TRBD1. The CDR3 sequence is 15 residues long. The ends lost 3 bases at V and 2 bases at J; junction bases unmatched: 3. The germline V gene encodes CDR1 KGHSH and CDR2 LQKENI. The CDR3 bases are TGTGCCAGCTCACCGGACAGGGAGCCTGGAAACACCATATATTTT. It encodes CASSPDREPGNTIYF.

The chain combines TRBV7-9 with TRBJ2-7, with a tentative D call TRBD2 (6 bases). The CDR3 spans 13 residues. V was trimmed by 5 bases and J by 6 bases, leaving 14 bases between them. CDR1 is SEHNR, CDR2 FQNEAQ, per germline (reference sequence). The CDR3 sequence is CASSGRLVTEQYF. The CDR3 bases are TGTGCCAGCAGCGGCAGACTAGTTACCGAGCAGTACTTC.

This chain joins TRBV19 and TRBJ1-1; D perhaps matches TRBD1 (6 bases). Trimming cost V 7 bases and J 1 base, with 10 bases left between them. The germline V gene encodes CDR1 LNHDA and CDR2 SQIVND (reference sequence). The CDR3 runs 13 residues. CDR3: CASTGQKNTEAFF. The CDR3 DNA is TGTGCCAGTACTGGACAGAAGAACACTGAAGCTTTCTTT.

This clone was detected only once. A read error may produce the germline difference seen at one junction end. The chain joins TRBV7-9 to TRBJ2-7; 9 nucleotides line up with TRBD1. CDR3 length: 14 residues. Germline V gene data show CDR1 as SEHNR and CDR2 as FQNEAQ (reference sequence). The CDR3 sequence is CSSSSGTGSYEQYF. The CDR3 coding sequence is TGTTCCAGCAGCTCTGGGACAGGGAGCTACGAGCAGTACTTC. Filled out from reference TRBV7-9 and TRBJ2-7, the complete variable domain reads DTGVSQNPRHKITKRGQNVTFRCDPISEHNRLYWYRQTLGQGPEFLTYFQNEAQLEKSRLLSDRFSAERPKGSFSTLEIQRTEQGDSAMYLCSSSSGTGSYEQYFGPGTRLTVT.

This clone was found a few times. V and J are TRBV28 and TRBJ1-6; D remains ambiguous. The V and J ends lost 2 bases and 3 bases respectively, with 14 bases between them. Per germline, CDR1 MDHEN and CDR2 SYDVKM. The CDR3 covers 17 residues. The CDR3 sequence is CASSLPLIAVYNSPLHF. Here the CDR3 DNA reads TGTGCCAGCAGTTTACCCCTCATTGCAGTCTATAATTCACCCCTCCACTTT.

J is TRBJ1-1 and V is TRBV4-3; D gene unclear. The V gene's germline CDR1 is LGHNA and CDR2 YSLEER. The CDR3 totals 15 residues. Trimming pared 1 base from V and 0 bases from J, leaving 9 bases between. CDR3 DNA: TGCGCCAGCAGCCAAGCAGGACTATTGAACACTGAAGCTTTCTTT. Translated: CASSQAGLLNTEAFF.

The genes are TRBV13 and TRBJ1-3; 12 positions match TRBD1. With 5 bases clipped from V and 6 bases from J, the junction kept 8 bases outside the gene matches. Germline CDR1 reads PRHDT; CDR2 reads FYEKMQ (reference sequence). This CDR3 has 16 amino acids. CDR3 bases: TGTGCCAGCAGCCCCAGGGGGACAGGGGGCACAAACACCATATATTTT. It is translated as CASSPRGTGGTNTIYF.